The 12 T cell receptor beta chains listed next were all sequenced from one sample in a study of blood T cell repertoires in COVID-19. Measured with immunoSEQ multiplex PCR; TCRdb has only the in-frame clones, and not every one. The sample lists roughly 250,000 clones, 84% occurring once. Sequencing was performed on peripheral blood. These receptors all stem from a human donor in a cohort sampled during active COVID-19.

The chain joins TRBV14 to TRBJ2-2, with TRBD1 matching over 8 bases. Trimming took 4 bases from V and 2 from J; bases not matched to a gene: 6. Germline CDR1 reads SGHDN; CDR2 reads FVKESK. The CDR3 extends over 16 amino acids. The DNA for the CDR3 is TGTGCCAGCAGCCTCCGGACAGGGCGAAACACCGGGGAGCTGTTTTTT. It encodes CASSLRTGRNTGELFF.

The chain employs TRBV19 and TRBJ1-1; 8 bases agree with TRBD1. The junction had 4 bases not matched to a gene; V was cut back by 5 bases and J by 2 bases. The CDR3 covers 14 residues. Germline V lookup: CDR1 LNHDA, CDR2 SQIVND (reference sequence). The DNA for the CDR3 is TGTGCCAGTAGTGACAGGGGTTTAAACACTGAAGCTTTCTTT. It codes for CASSDRGLNTEAFF.

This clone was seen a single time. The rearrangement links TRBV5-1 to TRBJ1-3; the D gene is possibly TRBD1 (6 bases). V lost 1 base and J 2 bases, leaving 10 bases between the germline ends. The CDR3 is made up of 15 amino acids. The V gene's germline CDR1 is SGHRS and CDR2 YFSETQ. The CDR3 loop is CASSLSGQTGNTIYF. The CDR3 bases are TGCGCCAGCAGCTTGTCCGGACAGACTGGAAACACCATATATTTT.

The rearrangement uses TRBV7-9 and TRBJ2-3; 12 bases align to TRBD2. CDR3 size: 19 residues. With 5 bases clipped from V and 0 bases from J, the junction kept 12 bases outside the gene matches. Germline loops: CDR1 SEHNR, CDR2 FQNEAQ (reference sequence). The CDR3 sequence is CASSRYFTSGGKSTDTQYF. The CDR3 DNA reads TGTGCCAGCAGCCGTTACTTCACTAGCGGGGGGAAAAGCACAGATACGCAGTATTTT.

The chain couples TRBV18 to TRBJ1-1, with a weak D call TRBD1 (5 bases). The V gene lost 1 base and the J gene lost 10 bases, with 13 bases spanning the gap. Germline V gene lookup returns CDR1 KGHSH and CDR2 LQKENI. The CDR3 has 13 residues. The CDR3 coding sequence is TGTGCCAGCTCACCACTTGACAGAAGTTTAGCTTTCTTT. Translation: CASSPLDRSLAFF.

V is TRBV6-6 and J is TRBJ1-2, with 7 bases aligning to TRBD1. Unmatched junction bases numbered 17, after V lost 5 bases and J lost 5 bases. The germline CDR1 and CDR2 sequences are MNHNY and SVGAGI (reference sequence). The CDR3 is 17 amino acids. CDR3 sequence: CASSPALRPQGKYGYTF. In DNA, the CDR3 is TGTGCCAGCAGTCCTGCCCTTCGCCCACAGGGGAAATATGGCTACACCTTC.

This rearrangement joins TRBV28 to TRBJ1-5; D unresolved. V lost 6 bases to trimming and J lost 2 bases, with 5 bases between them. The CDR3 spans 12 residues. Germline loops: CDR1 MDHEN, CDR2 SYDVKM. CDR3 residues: CASRVGNQPQHF. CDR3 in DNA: TGTGCCAGCAGGGTAGGCAATCAGCCCCAGCATTTT.

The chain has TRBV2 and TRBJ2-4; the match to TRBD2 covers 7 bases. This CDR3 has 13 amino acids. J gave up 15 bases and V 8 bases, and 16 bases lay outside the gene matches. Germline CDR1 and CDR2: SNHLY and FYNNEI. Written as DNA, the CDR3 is TGTGCCAGCGAGGGGATGGCGGGGGTAGGGCGGTACTTC. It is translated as CASEGMAGVGRYF.

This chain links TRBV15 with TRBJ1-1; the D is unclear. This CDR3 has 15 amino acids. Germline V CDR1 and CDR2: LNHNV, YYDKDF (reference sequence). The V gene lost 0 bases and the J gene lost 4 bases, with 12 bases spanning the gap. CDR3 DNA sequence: TGTGCCACCAGCAGAGAGCCGGGTGGTGGCACTGAAGCTTTCTTT. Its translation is CATSREPGGGTEAFF.

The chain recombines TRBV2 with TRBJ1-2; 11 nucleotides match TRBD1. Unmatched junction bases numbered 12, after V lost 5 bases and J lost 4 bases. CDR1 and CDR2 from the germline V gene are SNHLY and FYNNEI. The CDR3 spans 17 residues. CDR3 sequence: CASSKLRRGQGGYGYTF. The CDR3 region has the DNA TGTGCCAGCAGTAAGCTCCGGAGGGGACAGGGGGGCTATGGCTACACCTTC.

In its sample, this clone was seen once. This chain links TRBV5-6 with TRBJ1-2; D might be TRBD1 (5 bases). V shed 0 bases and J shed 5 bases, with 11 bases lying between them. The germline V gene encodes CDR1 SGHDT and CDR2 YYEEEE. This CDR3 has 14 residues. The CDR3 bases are TGTGCCAGCAGCTTGGGACAGAAGAAATATGGCTACACCTTC. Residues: CASSLGQKKYGYTF.

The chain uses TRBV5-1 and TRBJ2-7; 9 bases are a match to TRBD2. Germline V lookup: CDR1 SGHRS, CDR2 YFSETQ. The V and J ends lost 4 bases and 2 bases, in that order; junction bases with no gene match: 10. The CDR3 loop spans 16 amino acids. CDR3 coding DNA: TGCGCCAGCAGCGGGGCCGGGACTAGCTCCACCTACGAGCAGTACTTC. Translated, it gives CASSGAGTSSTYEQYF.